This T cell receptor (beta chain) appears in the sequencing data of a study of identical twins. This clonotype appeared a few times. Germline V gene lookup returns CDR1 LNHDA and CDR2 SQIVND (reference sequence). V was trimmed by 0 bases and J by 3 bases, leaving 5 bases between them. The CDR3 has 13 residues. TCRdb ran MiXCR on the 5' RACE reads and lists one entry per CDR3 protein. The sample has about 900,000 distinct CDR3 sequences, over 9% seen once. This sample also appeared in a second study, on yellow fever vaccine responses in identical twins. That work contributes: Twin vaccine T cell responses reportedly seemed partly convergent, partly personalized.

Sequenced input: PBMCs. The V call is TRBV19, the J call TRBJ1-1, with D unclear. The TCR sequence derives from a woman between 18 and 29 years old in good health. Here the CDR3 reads CASSIDSYTEAFF. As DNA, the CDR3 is TGTGCCAGTAGTATAGACAGTTACACTGAAGCTTTCTTT. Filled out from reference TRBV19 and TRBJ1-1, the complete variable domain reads DGGITQSPKYLFRKEGQNVTLSCEQNLNHDAMYWYRQDPGQGLRLIYYSQIVNDFQKGDIAEGYSVSREKKESFPLTVTSAQKNPTAFYLCASSIDSYTEAFFGQGTRLTVV.